The source of this T cell receptor beta chain is a study of regulatory T cells in long-lasting Graves disease. This CDR3 contains 15 residues. Between the trimmed V and J ends, which lost 5 bases and 0 bases, there was a span of 8 bases. Germline CDR1 is MDHEN and CDR2 is SYDVKM. TCR beta libraries were built with iRepertoire HTBI primers and Arm-PCR of CDR3 regions. TCRdb used MiXCR to reprocess the multiplex PCR reads, holding one entry per CDR3 protein. The table lists roughly 400,000 distinct CDR3 sequences, around 23% of them singletons. The table lists this clonotype with many counts. Time point denoted: persistent/refractory GD, antithyroid drugs over 5 years with positive TRAb. Generation of the TCR library employed RNA extracted from PBMCs.

The material sequenced was peripheral blood mononuclear cells (PBMCs), taken when the disease was refractory, from a patient treated with antithyroid drugs. The source of this sequence is a female donor with Graves disease. The V call is TRBV28, the J call TRBJ2-6; weak D call: TRBD1 (6 bases). DNA of the CDR3: TGTGCCAGCAGTAAACAGGGCTCTGGGGCCAACGTCCTGACTTTC. Residues: CASSKQGSGANVLTF.